Described below is a single T cell receptor beta chain sequence and its context. Antigen: not known. The record originates from a study of OX40 agonist ivuxolimab in advanced cancers. Study context: Prior anti-PD-1, anti-PD-L1 or anti-CTLA-4 therapy did not bar entry, and about 40% had some. There were three patients with partial responses, one having hepatocellular carcinoma and two cutaneous melanoma. Broader study findings: Some of the nonresponding patients also showed low levels of normalized T-cell clonal expansion. Partial responders at 0.1-3.0 mg/kg had among the lowest clonal expansion.

Repertoires were generated with immunoSEQ multiplex PCR, while TCRdb's copy carries only in-frame clones and drops some. The profile shows about 57,000 clones, around 87% of them singletons. This CDR3 spans 17 amino acids. Germline-derived CDR1 and CDR2 are LNHDA and SQIVND (reference sequence). V dropped 2 bases and J dropped 3 bases, with 20 bases sitting between them. The V and J genes are TRBV19 and TRBJ2-7; D is possibly TRBD1 (6 bases). This clonotype originated in an adult with an advanced solid tumor such as melanoma, head and neck, liver or kidney cancer. The sequencing here drew on CD4+ or CD8+ T cells sorted from blood, taken in a trial of the OX40 agonist ivuxolimab. DNA for the CDR3: TGTGCCAGTAGTATAAGGTTCAGGAGAGGACAGAACTACGAGCAGTACTTC. Translating it yields CASSIRFRRGQNYEQYF. The whole variable domain, remainder taken from reference TRBV19 and TRBJ2-7, is DGGITQSPKYLFRKEGQNVTLSCEQNLNHDAMYWYRQDPGQGLRLIYYSQIVNDFQKGDIAEGYSVSREKKESFPLTVTSAQKNPTAFYLCASSIRFRRGQNYEQYFGPGTRLTVT.